These 16 T cell receptor beta chains were sequenced from one sample in a study of T-cell reconstitution after alpha-beta-depleted transplantation in children. Preparing the TCRbeta library involved the use of unique molecular identifiers. TCRdb processed the PCR reads anew with MiXCR; each CDR3 protein has one entry. The data contain about 540,000 distinct CDR3 sequences, around 17% of them singletons. The sequences come from PBMCs from the stem cell graft donor, collected from the stem cell graft. Receptor source: a human donor who donated a stem cell graft to a child with acute lymphoblastic leukemia.

Only a few counts were recorded for this clonotype. The chain is built from TRBV5-1 and TRBJ2-3; 8 bases match TRBD2. The germline V gene has CDR1 SGHRS and CDR2 YFSETQ. Trimming took 0 bases from V and 0 from J; bases not matched to a gene: 9. The CDR3 runs 18 residues. The CDR3 nucleotides read TGCGCCAGCAGCTTGGCCCCACCACTAGCGGCTAGCACAGATACGCAGTATTTT. Translated: CASSLAPPLAASTDTQYF.

This clonotype was seen many times. The V and J genes are TRBV7-3 and TRBJ1-1; D uncertain. Between the trimmed V and J ends, which lost 2 bases and 0 bases, there was a span of 4 bases. The CDR3 spans 13 residues. Looked up from germline, CDR1 is SGHTA and CDR2 is FQGTGA. CDR3 amino acids: CASSLAMNTEAFF. CDR3 DNA: TGTGCCAGCAGCTTAGCAATGAACACTGAAGCTTTCTTT.

The chain joins TRBV21-1 to TRBJ2-5; the table's D call of TRBD2 was not tested on the DNA. TRBV21-1 corresponds to a pseudogene. The CDR3 length is 19 residues. This chain's CDR3 is CASIYKLNIGLADQETQYF. CDR3 in DNA: TGTGCCAGCATTTATAAACTCAACATTGGACTAGCGGATCAAGAGACCCAGTACTTC.

The sample holds a few counts of this clonotype. J is TRBJ1-2 and V is TRBV6-5; no clear D. V shed 4 bases and J shed 4 bases, with 13 bases lying between them. The CDR3 sequence is 14 residues long. The germline V gene has CDR1 MNHEY and CDR2 SVGAGI. CDR3 sequence (DNA): TGTGCCAGCAGTTGGACCGAAGGACCCTATGGCTACACCTTC. Translating it yields CASSWTEGPYGYTF.

This clonotype was detected only a few times. V gene TRBV7-9 combines with J gene TRBJ1-6, with TRBD1 matching 8 bases. Germline V gives CDR1 SEHNR, CDR2 FQNEAQ (reference sequence). J lost 7 bases, V lost 1 base, and 3 bases had no gene match. The CDR3 loop spans 15 amino acids. CDR3 nucleotide sequence: TGTGCCAGCAGCTTAGGGGACAGGAGAAATTCACCCCTCCACTTT. It specifies CASSLGDRRNSPLHF.

This clonotype was seen a handful of times. The V gene is TRBV5-5, the J gene TRBJ2-5; D gene uncertain. The CDR3 length is 16 residues. V was pared by 4 bases and J by 5 bases, with 21 bases between. CDR1 and CDR2 (germline): SGHKS, YYEKEE (reference sequence). CDR3 in DNA: TGTGCCAGCAGCCGAGCTGAGACTCATTTTCGGGAGACCCAGTACTTC. It yields the protein CASSRAETHFRETQYF.

Only a few counts were recorded for this clonotype. The chain combines TRBV6-4 with TRBJ2-1; weak D call: TRBD2 (6 bases). Germline V lookup: CDR1 MRHNA, CDR2 SNTAGT. Between the trimmed V and J ends, which lost 2 bases and 8 bases, there was a span of 16 bases. This CDR3 is built from 15 residues. CDR3 sequence reads: CASSDGAGTGHEQFF. The CDR3 DNA reads as TGTGCCAGCAGTGACGGGGCGGGAACGGGGCATGAGCAGTTCTTC.

The chain has TRBV18 and TRBJ2-3; D is perhaps TRBD2 (7 bases). Germline V CDR1 and CDR2: KGHSH, LQKENI. Trimming left V 3 bases short and J 0 bases short, with 19 bases between. The CDR3 runs 18 residues. The CDR3 protein is CASSPFGGRLSSTDTQYF. CDR3 bases: TGTGCCAGCTCACCCTTCGGGGGGCGACTATCTAGCACAGATACGCAGTATTTT.

In its sample, this clonotype was seen a few times. This chain connects TRBV7-3 to TRBJ2-3, with D perhaps matching TRBD2 (5 bases). V lost 0 bases and J lost 0, with 7 bases in between. The CDR3 length is 15 residues. Per germline, CDR1 SGHTA and CDR2 FQGTGA. CDR3 in amino acids: CASSLTGVSTDTQYF. CDR3 sequence (DNA): TGTGCCAGCAGCTTAACGGGAGTCAGCACAGATACGCAGTATTTT.

There are a few counts of this clonotype. The rearrangement joins TRBV24-1 to TRBJ2-3, with D maybe TRBD2 (6 bases). CDR1 and CDR2 (germline): KGHDR, SFDVKD. V lost 6 bases to trimming and J lost 5 bases, with 14 bases between them. The CDR3 runs to 14 residues. For the CDR3, the DNA is TGTGCCACCAGTTGGACGGGAGAGGAAGATACGCAGTATTTT. Amino acids: CATSWTGEEDTQYF.

The chain joins TRBV5-1 to TRBJ1-1; unclear D gene. Trimming left V 7 bases short and J 4 bases short, with 14 bases between. CDR3 length: 13 amino acids. Per germline, CDR1 SGHRS and CDR2 YFSETQ. The CDR3 spells CASGSGLSTEAFF. The CDR3 nucleotides are TGCGCCAGCGGATCCGGGTTGAGCACTGAAGCTTTCTTT.

This clonotype was observed a few times. Relative to the germline gene, one junction end is altered; a read error may explain this. The chain recombines TRBV5-1 with TRBJ1-1; TRBD1 is a possible D gene (6 bases). This CDR3 spans 12 amino acids. CDR1 is SGHRS, CDR2 YFSETQ, per germline. CDR3 nucleotide sequence: TGCGCCAGCCAAGGACAGAACAATGAAGCTTTCTTT. Translated: CASQGQNNEAFF.

The rearrangement uses TRBV5-1 and TRBJ2-7; D gene ambiguous. V lost 4 bases and J lost 5, with 13 bases in between. Germline V gene data show CDR1 as SGHRS and CDR2 as YFSETQ. CDR3 length: 13 residues. CDR3 region: CASSPDGRDEQYF. The CDR3 DNA reads TGCGCCAGCAGCCCCGACGGGCGCGACGAGCAGTACTTC.

This chain uses TRBV24-1 with TRBJ1-2; 9 bases map to TRBD1. The CDR3 spans 14 residues. Trimming took 5 bases from V and 5 from J; bases not matched to a gene: 5. Germline V gene data show CDR1 as KGHDR and CDR2 as SFDVKD. The CDR3 protein is CATSAQGASYGYTF. The CDR3 DNA reads as TGTGCCACCAGTGCACAGGGGGCAAGTTATGGCTACACCTTC.

In this sample, this clonotype turned up a few times. The V and J genes are TRBV11-1 and TRBJ1-1; D remains unclear. The V gene's germline CDR1 is SGHAT and CDR2 FQDESV (reference sequence). V lost 5 bases and J lost 0, with 22 bases in between. There are 18 residues in the CDR3. The CDR3 region has the DNA TGTGCCAGCAGCCCAGGCGCAGATCGAATAGTCATGAACACTGAAGCTTTCTTT. Residues: CASSPGADRIVMNTEAFF.

This clonotype was picked up a small number of times. This chain uses TRBV7-2 with TRBJ1-1; D perhaps matches TRBD1 (6 bases). The ends were cut back, 5 bases at V and 1 base at J, with 14 bases in the middle. The CDR3 runs 15 residues. In germline, CDR1 is SGHTA, CDR2 FQGNSA. The CDR3 sequence: CASSPTGTQNTEAFF. In nucleotides, the CDR3 is TGTGCCAGCAGCCCCACAGGGACCCAGAACACTGAAGCTTTCTTT.